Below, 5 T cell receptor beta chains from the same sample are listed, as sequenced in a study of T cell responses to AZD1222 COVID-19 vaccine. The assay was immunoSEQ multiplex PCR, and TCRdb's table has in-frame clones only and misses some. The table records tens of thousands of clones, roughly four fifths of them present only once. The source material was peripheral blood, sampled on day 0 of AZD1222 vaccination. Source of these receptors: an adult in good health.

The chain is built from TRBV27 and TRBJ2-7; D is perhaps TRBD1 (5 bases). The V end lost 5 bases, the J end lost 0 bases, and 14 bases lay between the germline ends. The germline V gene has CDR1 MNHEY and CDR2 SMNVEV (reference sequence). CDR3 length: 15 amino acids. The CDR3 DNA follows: TGTGCCAGCAGTCCGGAACAGGCTCTCTCCTACGAGCAGTACTTC. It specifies CASSPEQALSYEQYF.

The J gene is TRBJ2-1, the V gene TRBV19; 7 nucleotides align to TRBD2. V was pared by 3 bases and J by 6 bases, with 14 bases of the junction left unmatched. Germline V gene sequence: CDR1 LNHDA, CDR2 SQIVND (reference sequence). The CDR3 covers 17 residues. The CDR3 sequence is CASSIFRLAGVGNEQFF. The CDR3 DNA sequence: TGTGCCAGTAGTATTTTTAGGTTGGCGGGAGTCGGCAATGAGCAGTTCTTC.

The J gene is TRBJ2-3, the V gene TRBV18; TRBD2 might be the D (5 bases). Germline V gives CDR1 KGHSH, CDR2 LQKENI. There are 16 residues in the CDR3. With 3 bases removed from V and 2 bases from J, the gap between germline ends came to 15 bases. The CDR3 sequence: CASSPLLRGDTDTQYF. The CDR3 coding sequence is TGTGCCAGCTCACCTCTCCTACGGGGAGACACAGATACGCAGTATTTT. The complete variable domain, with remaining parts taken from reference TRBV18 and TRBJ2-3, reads NAGVMQNPRHLVRRRGQEARLRCSPMKGHSHVYWYRQLPEEGLKFMVYLQKENIIDESGMPKERFSAEFPKEGPSILRIQQVVRGDSAAYFCASSPLLRGDTDTQYFGPGTRLTVL.

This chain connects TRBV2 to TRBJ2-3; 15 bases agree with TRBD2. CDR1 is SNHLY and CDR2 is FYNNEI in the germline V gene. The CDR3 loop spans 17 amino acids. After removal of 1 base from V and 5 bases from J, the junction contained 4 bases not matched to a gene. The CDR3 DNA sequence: TGTGCCAGCAGTGAAGGGACTAGCGGGGGGGCCGTAGATACGCAGTATTTT. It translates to CASSEGTSGGAVDTQYF.

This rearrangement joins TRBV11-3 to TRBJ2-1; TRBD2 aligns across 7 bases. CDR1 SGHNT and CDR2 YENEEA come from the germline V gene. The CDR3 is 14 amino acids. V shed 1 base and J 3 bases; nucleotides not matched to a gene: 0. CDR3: CASSLGGSYNEQFF. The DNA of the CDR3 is TGTGCCAGCAGCTTAGGCGGGAGCTACAATGAGCAGTTCTTC. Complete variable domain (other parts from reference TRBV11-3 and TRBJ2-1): EAGVVQSPRYKIIEKKQPVAFWCNPISGHNTLYWYLQNLGQGPELLIRYENEEAVDDSQLPKDRFSAERLKGVDSTLKIQPAELGDSAVYLCASSLGGSYNEQFFGPGTRLTVL.